This record looks at one T cell receptor (beta chain) sequence and its context. Its antigen is currently not known. Base qualities are not provided; no much larger clone lies one nucleotide away. At diagnosis, tumor, uninvolved tumor-adjacent lung and peripheral blood were collected and then preserved as a mix of FFPE and fresh-frozen material. For TCR repertoire profiling, the blood samples were analyzed as peripheral blood mononuclear cells. As encoded in the germline V gene, CDR1 is SGHAT while CDR2 is FQNNGV. The CDR3 goes from the cysteine to the phenylalanine over 17 residues. Kept here is only the CDR3 DNA, which spans 51 bases and is read in frame from base 1. Clipping removes 4 bases from V and 7 bases from J, with 8 as the unmatched junction base count. TCR beta CDR3 regions were sequenced from DNA using the immunoSEQ Assay. Per the original workflow: T cell density was computed as TCR beta template counts normalized to usable DNA estimated by amplifying housekeeping genes. Richness was estimated using the preseqR package, with extrapolation to 400,000 templates for PBMC samples and to 120,000 templates for tissue samples. Clonality was defined by subtracting Pielou's evenness from one. Tissue-enriched TCRs were identified through differential abundance testing performed on productive amino-acid clonotypes, with a minimum total count of 5 and an alpha of 0.1. Repertoire overlap between compartments was quantified with the Jaccard Index and Morisita Overlap Index. GLIPH clustered TCR beta CDR3s with public tetramer-defined viral CDR3s; viral motifs required at least three viral sequences plus V-gene enrichment. Here the immuneACCESS table is served through TCRdb, limited to in-frame sequences with V and J called. Missing clones are a known gap in these copies; in checked studies unresolved V genes cover under half, and the rest lacks a known reason. For V, J and clone size, that table is used; D and trimming come from the DNA. Counted in this sample were approximately 43,000 clones; 86% of them appeared once. Clones ranked in the top ten supply roughly 6.9% of the sample.

The data were taken from a study of T cells in localized non-small cell lung cancer (dated by TCRdb to the early 2020s). For context, the study as a whole: Comparing tumors with uninvolved tumor-adjacent lungs, the study looked at the T cell repertoires of 200 to 250 patients with early-stage NSCLC. The cohort comprised under 250 treatment-naïve NSCLC patients with resected, localized lung tumors. Of the NSCLC patients, fewer than 150 were male and 107 were female, and the mean age was about 69 years. Broad study findings and their caveats: Because of the exploratory design, TCR variables were selected using unadjusted p-values without false-discovery rate correction. Uninvolved tumor-adjacent lung showed the highest T cell clonality, higher than tumor, which suggests more focused antigenic responses in the adjacent lung. Of the top 100 tumor clones, a median of roughly 56 were detected in paired uninvolved adjacent lung; 28 were also among that lung's top 100. Because multi-region tumor sequencing was not performed, intratumor heterogeneity could not be ruled out. Higher T cell density in blood was associated with longer overall survival, whereas higher clonality in adjacent lung was associated with shorter survival.

The source is a woman aged 18-50 years with stage III lung adenocarcinoma. The chain is encoded by TRBV11-2 joined to TRBJ2-1, with 15 central nucleotides matching TRBD2. The source was peripheral blood, collected before any cancer treatment. The CDR3 protein: CASSSRTSGGARNEQFF. The nucleotide sequence reads TGTGCCAGCAGCTCCCGGACTAGCGGGGGGGCCCGAAATGAGCAGTTCTTC. The full variable domain, completed from the reference TRBV11-2 and TRBJ2-1 proteins outside the CDR3, reads EAGVAQSPRYKIIEKRQSVAFWCNPISGHATLYWYQQILGQGPKLLIQFQNNGVVDDSQLPKDRFSAERLKGVDSTLKIQPAKLEDSAVYLCASSSRTSGGARNEQFFGPGTRLTVL.